This is a list of T cell receptor beta chains from one sample in a study of T cell responses to AZD1222 COVID-19 vaccine. TCRdb's table, derived via immunoSEQ multiplex PCR, lists solely in-frame clones and lacks some. The table has more than 80,000 clones, approximately 83% seen once. This specimen was peripheral blood, taken 28 days after the second AZD1222 dose. The receptors here all came from an adult who received the AZD1222 COVID-19 vaccine. CDR3s include the opening cysteine and the closing phenylalanine or tryptophan. Fields, in order: D gene, clone size, V gene, J gene, CDR3 DNA, CDR3 protein. A D gene is named only where the DNA matches it firmly. Clone size is stated in some rows and not others, as once, few, many or a class when expanded.

>TRBD2|once|TRBV6-5|TRBJ2-3
TGTGCCAGCAGTCCCCGGGCCCCTAGCGGCAGCGAGTATTTT
CASSPRAPSGSEYF
>-|once|TRBV7-3|TRBJ1-5
TGTGCCAGCAGCCTCCTCCGGACCGCCGATCCCCAGCATTTT
CASSLLRTADPQHF
>-|-|TRBV7-2|TRBJ2-3
TGTGCCAGCAGCCAGGGGGGAGGGAGAGATACGCAGTATTTT
CASSQGGGRDTQYF
>TRBD2|once|TRBV11-2|TRBJ2-1
TGTGCCAGCAGCTTCAGGGGACTAGCCAACAATGAGCAGTTCTTC
CASSFRGLANNEQFF
>-|few|TRBV5-4|TRBJ2-2
TGTGCCAGCAGCTTGAATCGTGGAGTCCTAACCGGGGAGCTGTTTTTT
CASSLNRGVLTGELFF
>-|-|TRBV2|TRBJ1-1
TGTGCCAGCAGTGTGTCAGGGAGGCACACTGAAGCTTTCTTT
CASSVSGRHTEAFF
>-|-|TRBV5-4|TRBJ2-3
TGTGCCAGCAGCGCTCCCGCTTCCCCTAGCACAGATACGCAGTATTTT
CASSAPASPSTDTQYF
>-|-|TRBV6-1|TRBJ1-2
TGTGCCAGCAGTGAGAGATCGAGGAACTATGGCTACACCTTC
CASSERSRNYGYTF
>TRBD1|once|TRBV6-5|TRBJ1-1
TGTGCCAGCTCCCGGGACAGGGGAACTGAAGCTTTCTTT
CASSRDRGTEAFF
>-|-|TRBV4-1|TRBJ1-1
TGCGCCAGCAGCTCAGGGATCACTGAAGCTTTCTTT
CASSSGITEAFF
>-|-|TRBV5-1|TRBJ1-5
TGCGCCAGCAGCTTGAGTGTGGGACAGCCCCAGCATTTT
CASSLSVGQPQHF
>TRBD2|-|TRBV16|TRBJ2-1
TGTGCCAGCAGCCCTCATAGCGGGGGGCCGTCCTACAATGAGCAGTTCTTC
CASSPHSGGPSYNEQFF
>-|once|TRBV28|TRBJ1-4
TGTGCCAGCAGTCAACGGACCGCAACTAATGAAAAACTGTTTTTT
CASSQRTATNEKLFF
>-|-|TRBV29-1|TRBJ2-2
TGCAGCGTTGAGGGGGGAGCCACGAACACCGGGGAGCTGTTTTTT
CSVEGGATNTGELFF
>TRBD2|-|TRBV7-2|TRBJ2-3
TGTGCCAGCAGCCTCCTAGCGGGGCCCCCCGATACGCAGTATTTT
CASSLLAGPPDTQYF
>-|once|TRBV21-1|TRBJ1-3
TGTGCCAGCAGCAAAGCTTACAGGTCCTCTGGAAACACCATATATTTT
CASSKAYRSSGNTIYF
>-|-|TRBV28|TRBJ1-5
TGTGCCAGCAGTTTACGGGGCCCCCTGGGCAATCAGCCCCAGCATTTT
CASSLRGPLGNQPQHF
>TRBD1|-|TRBV27|TRBJ1-1
TGTGCCAGCAGTTTATCGACAGGGCTCATGAACACTGAAGCTTTCTTT
CASSLSTGLMNTEAFF
>TRBD1|-|TRBV6-5|TRBJ2-3
TGTGCCAGCAGGCTGACAGGGGGCTGGGATACGCAGTATTTT
CASRLTGGWDTQYF
>-|-|TRBV21-1|TRBJ1-6
TGTGCCAGCAGCACAGAGCACTATAATTCACCCCTCCACTTT
CASSTEHYNSPLHF
>-|-|TRBV20-1|TRBJ1-1
TGCAGTGCTAGTTCTCCACATGGAAGCACTGAAGCTTTCTTT
CSASSPHGSTEAFF
>-|-|TRBV18|TRBJ1-4
TGTGCCAGCTCACCACCGATAGCAACTAATGAAAAACTGTTTTTT
CASSPPIATNEKLFF
>-|-|TRBV2|TRBJ2-1
TGTGCCAGCAGTGACAATGAGCAGTTCTTC
CASSDNEQFF
>-|-|TRBV7-2|TRBJ1-2
TGTGCCAGCAGCTTGGGGGGGGTTTTCTATGGCTACACCTTC
CASSLGGVFYGYTF
>-|-|TRBV7-2|TRBJ1-6
TGTGCCAGCAGCTCGGACGGAACCCCTATTGTTTCACCCCTCCACTTT
CASSSDGTPIVSPLHF
>-|-|TRBV19|TRBJ1-5
TGTGCCAGCTGGGAACAGGGCACCGATCAGCCCCAGCATTTT
CASWEQGTDQPQHF
>-|-|TRBV29-1|TRBJ2-1
TGCAGCGTTGATCCTTTAGAATGGGGGGTTGAGCAGTTCTTC
CSVDPLEWGVEQFF